This TCR beta chain was sequenced for a study of T cell changes during pregnancy in multiple sclerosis. J lost 3 bases, V lost 6 bases, and 11 bases had no gene match. Germline CDR1 is MNHEY and CDR2 is SMNVEV (reference sequence). CDR3 length equals 15 residues. The table came from immunoSEQ multiplex PCR; TCRdb's copy has only in-frame clones and leaves some out. The sample yields about 59,000 clones, about 95% seen once. The chain links TRBV27 to TRBJ2-7, with 7 positions matching TRBD1. Here the sequenced sample was CD8+ T cells from peripheral blood mononuclear cells, taken after pregnancy. The clonotype comes from a female donor with multiple sclerosis, enrolled in a pregnancy study. The CDR3 sequence is CASRLTGAPIYEQYF. In nucleotides, the CDR3 is TGTGCCAGCAGGCTAACAGGGGCCCCCATCTACGAGCAGTACTTC.